The 24 T cell receptor beta chains below all came from one sample that was sequenced in a study of cytomegalovirus exposure and HLA in healthy donors. Here immunoSEQ multiplex PCR was the method, and the copy in TCRdb shows in-frame clones only, minus some. Of about 160,000 clones in the sample, approximately 90% were seen once. Sequences were obtained from PBMCs. These receptors all stem from a man aged 18 to 30 in good health and CMV-seronegative.

The CDR3 sequence: CASSTVQGTGEQYV. The CDR3 coding sequence is TGTGCCAGCAGTACAGTACAGGGGACGGGCGAGCAGTACGTC. The chain carries TRBV6-5 and TRBJ2-7; 7 bases align to TRBD1. V lost 5 bases to trimming and J lost 6 bases; unmatched junction nucleotides: 10. This CDR3 is 14 amino acids long. CDR1 and CDR2 from the germline V gene are MNHEY and SVGAGI.

The genes are TRBV4-1 and TRBJ1-4, with D perhaps matching TRBD1 (6 bases). Germline V lookup: CDR1 MGHRA, CDR2 YSYEKL. Trimming removed 4 bases from V and 8 bases from J, with 20 bases in between. This CDR3 has 16 residues. Written as DNA, the CDR3 is TGCGCCAGCAGCCTAAAAGTGTCAGGGGTGCGAGAAAAACTGTTTTTT. It yields the protein CASSLKVSGVREKLFF.

This sequence joins TRBV6-1 and TRBJ2-2; 8 nucleotides align to TRBD2. Germline CDR1 is MNHNS and CDR2 is SASEGT. This CDR3 is built from 15 residues. The trim removed 1 base at V and 5 bases at J, leaving 3 bases unmatched. The CDR3 coding sequence is TGTGCCAGCAGTGAAGTTCCGGGAGGGACCGGGGAGCTGTTTTTT. Encoded protein: CASSEVPGGTGELFF.

The chain uses TRBV7-8 and TRBJ2-1; 9 positions agree with TRBD2. The CDR3 is made up of 16 amino acids. Germline-derived CDR1 and CDR2 are SGHVS and FQNEAQ. J lost 4 bases, V lost 1 base, and 5 bases had no gene match. This CDR3 is CASSLGWREGYNEQFF. In DNA, the CDR3 is TGTGCCAGCAGCTTAGGTTGGCGGGAGGGTTACAATGAGCAGTTCTTC. Drawing the rest from reference TRBV7-8 and TRBJ2-1, the complete variable domain is GAGVSQSPRYKVAKRGQDVALRCDPISGHVSLFWYQQALGQGPEFLTYFQNEAQLDKSGLPSDRFFAERPEGSVSTLKIQRTQQEDSAVYLCASSLGWREGYNEQFFGPGTRLTVL.

V and J are TRBV7-9 and TRBJ1-4; 10 positions match TRBD1. V lost 6 bases, J lost 5 bases, and 9 bases stayed unmatched. CDR1 is SEHNR and CDR2 is FQNEAQ in the germline V gene (reference sequence). This CDR3 contains 16 residues. Written as DNA, the CDR3 is TGTGCCAGCAGTTACGGACAGGGGGTAAGGAATGAAAAACTGTTTTTT. Translating it yields CASSYGQGVRNEKLFF.

This chain connects TRBV28 to TRBJ1-1; TRBD1 matches at 8 bases. From germline, CDR1 is MDHEN and CDR2 SYDVKM. The CDR3 is made up of 11 amino acids. The V segment lost 5 bases and the J segment 10 bases; nucleotides outside the gene matches: 3. CDR3: CASSTGTGAFF. DNA for the CDR3: TGTGCCAGCAGTACCGGGACAGGAGCTTTCTTT.

The chain is built from TRBV11-3 and TRBJ2-1; TRBD1 is a possible D gene (6 bases). CDR1 is SGHNT, CDR2 YENEEA, per germline. CDR3 length: 11 amino acids. The V end was cut by 1 base, the J end by 11 bases, with 6 bases between. CDR3 region: CASSLGGQQFF. CDR3 sequence (DNA): TGTGCCAGCAGCTTAGGGGGGCAGCAGTTCTTC.

The chain employs TRBV6-5 and TRBJ1-4; the D is unclear. The CDR3 is made up of 15 amino acids. Looked up from germline, CDR1 is MNHEY and CDR2 is SVGAGI. V was clipped by 0 bases and J by 6 bases, with 11 bases between them. CDR3 region: CASSYSGAAHEKLFF. The CDR3 coding sequence is TGTGCCAGCAGTTACTCGGGAGCTGCTCATGAAAAACTGTTTTTT.

The CDR3 sequence: CASRLNWGAGYEQYF. The DNA for the CDR3 is TGTGCCAGCAGGCTGAACTGGGGAGCCGGCTACGAGCAGTACTTC. The gene calls are TRBV28 and TRBJ2-7, with D perhaps TRBD2 (5 bases). This CDR3 region has 15 residues. V gave up 6 bases and J gave up 3 bases, with 18 bases separating them. CDR1 MDHEN and CDR2 SYDVKM come from the germline V gene.

The genes are TRBV6-5 and TRBJ2-1; tentatively, D is TRBD1 (5 bases). CDR1 and CDR2 (germline): MNHEY, SVGAGI. Trimming left V 6 bases short and J 4 bases short, with 10 bases between. This CDR3 region has 13 residues. This CDR3 reads CASSFDRYNEQFF. CDR3 DNA sequence: TGTGCCAGCAGCTTTGACAGATACAATGAGCAGTTCTTC.

DNA for the CDR3: TGTGCCAGCAGGAGAACTGAGACCCAGTACTTC. The encoded protein is CASRRTETQYF. The rearrangement links TRBV2 to TRBJ2-5; no definite D call. The CDR3 has 11 amino acids. Germline lookup yields CDR1 SNHLY and CDR2 FYNNEI. V shed 6 bases and J shed 5 bases, with 7 bases lying between them.

This clone has just one count. The chain carries TRBV7-9 and TRBJ2-1, with 8 positions matching TRBD1. In germline, CDR1 is SEHNR, CDR2 FQNEAQ (reference sequence). CDR3 size: 12 residues. The V segment lost 8 bases and the J segment 8 bases; nucleotides outside the gene matches: 5. The CDR3 loop reads CASRTGYDEQFF. The CDR3 coding sequence is TGTGCCAGCCGGACAGGGTATGATGAGCAGTTCTTC. Together with reference TRBV7-9 and TRBJ2-1, the CDR3 gives the full variable domain: DTGVSQNPRHKITKRGQNVTFRCDPISEHNRLYWYRQTLGQGPEFLTYFQNEAQLEKSRLLSDRFSAERPKGSFSTLEIQRTEQGDSAMYLCASRTGYDEQFFGPGTRLTVL.

The chain couples TRBV25-1 to TRBJ2-3, with 7 bases lining up with TRBD2. The trim removed 3 bases at V and 0 bases at J, leaving 3 bases unmatched. CDR1 MGHDK and CDR2 SYGVNS come from the germline V gene. The CDR3 runs to 15 residues. DNA of the CDR3: TGTGCCAGCAGTGAGGGGGGGACTAGCACAGATACGCAGTATTTT. The encoded protein is CASSEGGTSTDTQYF.

The J gene is TRBJ2-5, the V gene TRBV6-5; 11 positions match TRBD2. Unmatched junction bases numbered 9, after V lost 10 bases and J lost 2 bases. Germline CDR1 is MNHEY and CDR2 is SVGAGI. This CDR3 has 15 amino acids. The CDR3 nucleotides are TGTGCCACTCAGGGTAGCGGGGGGGTACAAGAGACCCAGTACTTC. It codes for CATQGSGGVQETQYF.

The V and J genes are TRBV25-1 and TRBJ2-7; TRBD2 aligns across 8 bases. J gave up 3 bases and V 2 bases, and 3 bases lay outside the gene matches. The CDR3 has 14 residues. Germline V gene lookup returns CDR1 MGHDK and CDR2 SYGVNS. CDR3 residues: CASSEKAGVYEQYF. In DNA, the CDR3 is TGTGCCAGCAGTGAAAAAGCGGGGGTCTACGAGCAGTACTTC.

J is TRBJ2-5 and V is TRBV5-6; TRBD1 might be the D (5 bases). CDR1 and CDR2 from the germline V gene are SGHDT and YYEEEE. The CDR3 runs to 16 residues. V was trimmed by 2 bases and J by 1 base, leaving 15 bases between them. The CDR3 sequence is CASSLNPSRVQETQYF. For the CDR3, the DNA is TGTGCCAGCAGCTTAAACCCCTCCAGGGTCCAAGAGACCCAGTACTTC. The entire variable domain, with the rest obtained from reference TRBV5-6 and TRBJ2-5, is as follows: DAGVTQSPTHLIKTRGQQVTLRCSPKSGHDTVSWYQQALGQGPQFIFQYYEEEERQRGNFPDRFSGHQFPNYSSELNVNALLLGDSALYLCASSLNPSRVQETQYFGPGTRLLVL.

The rearrangement links TRBV27 to TRBJ1-1, with TRBD1 matching over 7 bases. The trim removed 6 bases at V and 4 bases at J, leaving 5 bases unmatched. There are 13 residues in the CDR3. The germline gives CDR1 MNHEY, CDR2 SMNVEV (reference sequence). CDR3 sequence reads: CASRKDRRTEAFF. The CDR3 coding sequence is TGTGCCAGCAGAAAGGACAGGCGCACTGAAGCTTTCTTT.

The CDR3 coding sequence is TGTGCCAGCAGCCCGGGGAGGGGAAGTGAAAAACTGTTTTTT. Encoded protein: CASSPGRGSEKLFF. The chain combines TRBV7-2 with TRBJ1-4; D perhaps matches TRBD1 (5 bases). V lost 5 bases and J 7 bases, leaving 14 bases between the germline ends. The CDR3 runs to 14 residues. CDR1 and CDR2 from the germline V gene are SGHTA and FQGNSA.

For the CDR3, the DNA is TGCGCCAGCAGCCAAGTCCCCAGGAACACTGAAGCTTTCTTT. Translated, it gives CASSQVPRNTEAFF. The chain recombines TRBV4-3 with TRBJ1-1; no clear D. The CDR3 totals 14 residues. CDR1 and CDR2 (germline): LGHNA, YSLEER. The V end lost 1 base, the J end lost 1 base, and 7 bases lay between the germline ends.

V and J are TRBV7-6 and TRBJ2-2, with D possibly TRBD1 on 6 matching bases. This CDR3 has 15 amino acids. CDR1 is SGHVS and CDR2 is FNYEAQ in the germline V gene. Trimming cost V 3 bases and J 4 bases, with 12 bases left between them. The CDR3: CASSFGGASTGELFF. CDR3 nucleotides: TGTGCCAGCAGCTTTGGGGGCGCGAGCACCGGGGAGCTGTTTTTT.

The chain carries TRBV30 and TRBJ2-5, with 7 bases identical to TRBD2. CDR1 and CDR2 from the germline V gene are GTSNPN and SVGIG (reference sequence). J gave up 0 bases and V 2 bases, and 3 bases lay outside the gene matches. This CDR3 comprises 14 residues. The CDR3 sequence is CAWSSGGHQETQYF. The CDR3 coding sequence is TGTGCCTGGAGTTCGGGGGGACACCAAGAGACCCAGTACTTC.

V and J are TRBV2 and TRBJ2-7; the D call may be TRBD1 or TRBD2 (5 bases each). The CDR3 is 16 amino acids. Between the trimmed V and J ends, which lost 4 bases and 7 bases, there was a span of 23 bases. Germline lookup yields CDR1 SNHLY and CDR2 FYNNEI. The CDR3 DNA follows: TGTGCCAGCAGTGGAGGGGAAGTCCTAGCAATTCGGGAGCAGTACGTC. Translation gives CASSGGEVLAIREQYV.

The genes are TRBV30 and TRBJ2-7, with 9 bases aligning to TRBD1. The CDR3 is made up of 15 amino acids. V dropped 3 bases and J dropped 1; count of bases not matched to a gene: 7. Germline-derived CDR1 and CDR2 are GTSNPN and SVGIG (reference sequence). This CDR3 reads CAWRGGQGLSYEQYF. CDR3 nucleotide sequence: TGTGCCTGGAGGGGGGGACAGGGATTGTCCTACGAGCAGTACTTC.

This clone was observed a handful of times. The V gene is TRBV2, the J gene TRBJ2-7, with a weak D call TRBD2 (6 bases). The V end lost 10 bases, the J end lost 7 bases, and 23 bases lay between the germline ends. The CDR3 consists of 14 residues. Germline CDR1 SNHLY, CDR2 FYNNEI. The CDR3 bases are TGTGCCACCTCGGATGGAGGGACCCGTACGGAGCAGTACTTC. As protein: CATSDGGTRTEQYF.